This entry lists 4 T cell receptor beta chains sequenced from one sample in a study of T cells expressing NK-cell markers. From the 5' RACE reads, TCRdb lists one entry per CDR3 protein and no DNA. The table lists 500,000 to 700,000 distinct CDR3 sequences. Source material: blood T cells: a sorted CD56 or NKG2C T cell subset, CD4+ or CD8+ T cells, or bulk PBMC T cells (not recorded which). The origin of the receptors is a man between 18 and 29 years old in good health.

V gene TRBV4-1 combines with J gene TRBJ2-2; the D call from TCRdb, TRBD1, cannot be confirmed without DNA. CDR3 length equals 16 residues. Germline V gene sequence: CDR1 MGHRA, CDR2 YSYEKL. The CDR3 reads CASSQVVDINTGELFF.

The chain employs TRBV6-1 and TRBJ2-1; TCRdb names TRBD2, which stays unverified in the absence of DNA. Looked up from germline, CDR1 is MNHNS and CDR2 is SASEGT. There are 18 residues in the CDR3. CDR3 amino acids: CASSKGVFPDLTYNEQFF.

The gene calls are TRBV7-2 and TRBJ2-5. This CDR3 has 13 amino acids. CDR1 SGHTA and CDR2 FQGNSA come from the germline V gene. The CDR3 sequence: CASSPSYQETQYF.

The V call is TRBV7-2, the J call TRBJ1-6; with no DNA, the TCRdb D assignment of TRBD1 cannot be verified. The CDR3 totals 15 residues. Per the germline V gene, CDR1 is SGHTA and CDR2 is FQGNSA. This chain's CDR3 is CASSRSGQSNSPLHF. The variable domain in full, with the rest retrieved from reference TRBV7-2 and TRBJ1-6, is GAGVSQSPSNKVTEKGKDVELRCDPISGHTALYWYRQSLGQGLEFLIYFQGNSAPDKSGLPSDRFSAERTGGSVSTLTIQRTQQEDSAVYLCASSRSGQSNSPLHFGNGTRLTVT.